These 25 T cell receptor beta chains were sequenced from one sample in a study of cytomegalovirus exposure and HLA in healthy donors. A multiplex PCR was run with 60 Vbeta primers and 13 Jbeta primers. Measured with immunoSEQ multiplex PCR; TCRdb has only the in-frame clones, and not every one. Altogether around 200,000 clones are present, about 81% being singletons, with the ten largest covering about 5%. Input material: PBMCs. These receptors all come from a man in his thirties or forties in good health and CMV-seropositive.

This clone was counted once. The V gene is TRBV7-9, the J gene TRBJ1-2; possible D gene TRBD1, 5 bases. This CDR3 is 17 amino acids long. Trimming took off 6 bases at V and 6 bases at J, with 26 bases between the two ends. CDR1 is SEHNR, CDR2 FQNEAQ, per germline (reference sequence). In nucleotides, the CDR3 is TGTGCCAGCAGTGCACCTTCGGTCCGACAGAGAAAGGATGGCTACACCTTC. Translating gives CASSAPSVRQRKDGYTF.

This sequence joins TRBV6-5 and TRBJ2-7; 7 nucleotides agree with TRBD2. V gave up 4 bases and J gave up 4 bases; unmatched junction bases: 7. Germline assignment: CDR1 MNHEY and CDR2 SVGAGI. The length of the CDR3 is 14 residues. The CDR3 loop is CASSLRGSIYEQYF. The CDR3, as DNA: TGTGCCAGCAGTTTGCGCGGGAGTATTTACGAGCAGTACTTC.

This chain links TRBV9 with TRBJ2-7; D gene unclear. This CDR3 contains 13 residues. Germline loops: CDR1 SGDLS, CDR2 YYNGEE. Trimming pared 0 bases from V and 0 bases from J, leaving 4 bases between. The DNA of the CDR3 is TGTGCCAGCAGCGTAGGTAGCTCCTACGAGCAGTACTTC. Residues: CASSVGSSYEQYF.

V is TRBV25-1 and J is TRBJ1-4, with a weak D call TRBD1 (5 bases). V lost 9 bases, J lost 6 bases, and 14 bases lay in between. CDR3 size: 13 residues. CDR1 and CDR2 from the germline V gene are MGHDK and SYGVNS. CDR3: CASRTPGHEKLFF. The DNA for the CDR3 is TGTGCCAGTAGGACACCTGGGCATGAAAAACTGTTTTTT.

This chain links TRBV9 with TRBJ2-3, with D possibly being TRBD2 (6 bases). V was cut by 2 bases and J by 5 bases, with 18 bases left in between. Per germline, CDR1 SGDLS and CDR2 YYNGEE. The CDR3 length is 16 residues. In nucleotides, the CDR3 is TGTGCCAGCAGCGTCGAACTAGCAACGGAGGGAGATACGCAGTATTTT. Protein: CASSVELATEGDTQYF.

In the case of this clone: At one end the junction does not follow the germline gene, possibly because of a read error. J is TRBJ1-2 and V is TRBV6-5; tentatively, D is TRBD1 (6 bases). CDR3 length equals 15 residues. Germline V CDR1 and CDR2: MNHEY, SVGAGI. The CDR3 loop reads CVSSYDEDSVYGYTF. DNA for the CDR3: TGTGTCAGCAGCTATGACGAGGACAGCGTCTATGGCTACACCTTC.

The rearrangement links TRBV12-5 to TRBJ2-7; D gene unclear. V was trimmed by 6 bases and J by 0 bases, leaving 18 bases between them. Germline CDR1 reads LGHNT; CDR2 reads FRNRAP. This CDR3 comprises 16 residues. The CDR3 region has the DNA TGTGCTAGTGGATTCATAGCCGGCTCATACTCCTACGAGCAGTACTTC. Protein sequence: CASGFIAGSYSYEQYF. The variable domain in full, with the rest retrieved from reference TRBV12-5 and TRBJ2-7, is DARVTQTPRHKVTEMGQEVTMRCQPILGHNTVFWYRQTMMQGLELLAYFRNRAPLDDSGMPKDRFSAEMPDATLATLKIQPSEPRDSAVYFCASGFIAGSYSYEQYFGPGTRLTVT.

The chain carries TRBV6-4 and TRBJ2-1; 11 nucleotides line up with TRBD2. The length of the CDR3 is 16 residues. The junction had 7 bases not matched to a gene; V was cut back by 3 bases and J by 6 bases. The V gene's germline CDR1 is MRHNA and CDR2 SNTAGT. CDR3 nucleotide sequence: TGTGCCAGCAGTGATCCTGGGACTAGCGGTACCAATGAGCAGTTCTTC. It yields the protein CASSDPGTSGTNEQFF.

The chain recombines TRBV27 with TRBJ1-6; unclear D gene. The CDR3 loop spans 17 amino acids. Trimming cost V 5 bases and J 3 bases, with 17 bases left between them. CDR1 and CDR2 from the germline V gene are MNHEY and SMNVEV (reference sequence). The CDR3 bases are TGTGCCAGCAGTCCCCCACAAACGGGTAGCTATAATTCACCCCTCCACTTT. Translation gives CASSPPQTGSYNSPLHF.

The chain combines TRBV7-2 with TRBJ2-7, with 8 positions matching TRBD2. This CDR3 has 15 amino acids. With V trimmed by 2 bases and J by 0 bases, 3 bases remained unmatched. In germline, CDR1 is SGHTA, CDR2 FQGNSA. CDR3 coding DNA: TGTGCCAGCAGCTTATCTACTAGCGGCTCCTACGAGCAGTACTTC. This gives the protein CASSLSTSGSYEQYF.

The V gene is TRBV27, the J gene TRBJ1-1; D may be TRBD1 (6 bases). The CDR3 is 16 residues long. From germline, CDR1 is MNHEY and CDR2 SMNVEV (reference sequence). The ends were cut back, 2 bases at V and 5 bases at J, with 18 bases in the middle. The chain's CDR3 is CASSLLQGEGVTEAFF. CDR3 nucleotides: TGTGCCAGCAGTTTACTACAGGGTGAGGGAGTTACTGAAGCTTTCTTT.

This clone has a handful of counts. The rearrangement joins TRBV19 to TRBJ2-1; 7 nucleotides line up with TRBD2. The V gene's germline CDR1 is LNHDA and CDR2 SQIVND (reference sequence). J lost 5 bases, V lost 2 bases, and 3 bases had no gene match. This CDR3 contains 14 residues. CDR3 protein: CASSIPGTNNEQFF. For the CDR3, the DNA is TGTGCCAGTAGTATACCAGGGACTAACAATGAGCAGTTCTTC.

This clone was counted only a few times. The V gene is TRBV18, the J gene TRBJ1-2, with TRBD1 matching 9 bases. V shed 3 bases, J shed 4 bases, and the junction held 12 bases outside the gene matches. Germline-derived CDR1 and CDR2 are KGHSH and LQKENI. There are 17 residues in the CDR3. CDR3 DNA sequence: TGTGCCAGCTCACCGGTCCCACAGGGGGCGCTGGGCTATGGCTACACCTTC. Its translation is CASSPVPQGALGYGYTF.

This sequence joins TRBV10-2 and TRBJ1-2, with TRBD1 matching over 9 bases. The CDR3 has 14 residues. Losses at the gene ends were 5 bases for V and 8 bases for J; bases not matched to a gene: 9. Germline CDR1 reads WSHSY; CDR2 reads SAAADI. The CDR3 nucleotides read TGCGCCAGCAGTCCTATACAGGGGGCTAAAGGCTACACCTTC. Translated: CASSPIQGAKGYTF.

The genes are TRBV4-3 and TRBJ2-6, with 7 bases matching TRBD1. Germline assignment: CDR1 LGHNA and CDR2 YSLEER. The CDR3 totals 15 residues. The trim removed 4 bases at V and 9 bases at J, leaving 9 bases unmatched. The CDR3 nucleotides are TGCGCCAGCAGCCTGGCCGGGACAGCGTTCAACGTCCTGACTTTC. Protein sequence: CASSLAGTAFNVLTF.

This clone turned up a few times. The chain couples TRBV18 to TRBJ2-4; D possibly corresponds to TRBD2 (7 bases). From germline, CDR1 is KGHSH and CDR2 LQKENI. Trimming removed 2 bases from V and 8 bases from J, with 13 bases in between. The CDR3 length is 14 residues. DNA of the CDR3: TGTGCCAGCTCACCAGCGGAGGGGGGGGACATTCAGTACTTC. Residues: CASSPAEGGDIQYF. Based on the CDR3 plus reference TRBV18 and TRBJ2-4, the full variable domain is NAGVMQNPRHLVRRRGQEARLRCSPMKGHSHVYWYRQLPEEGLKFMVYLQKENIIDESGMPKERFSAEFPKEGPSILRIQQVVRGDSAAYFCASSPAEGGDIQYFGAGTRLSVL.

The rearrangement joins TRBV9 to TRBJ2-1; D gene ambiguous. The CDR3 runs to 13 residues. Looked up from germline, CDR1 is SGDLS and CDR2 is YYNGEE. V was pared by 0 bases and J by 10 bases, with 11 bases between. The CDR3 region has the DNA TGTGCCAGCAGCGTAGTGGGCTTCGGCGAGCAGTTCTTC. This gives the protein CASSVVGFGEQFF.

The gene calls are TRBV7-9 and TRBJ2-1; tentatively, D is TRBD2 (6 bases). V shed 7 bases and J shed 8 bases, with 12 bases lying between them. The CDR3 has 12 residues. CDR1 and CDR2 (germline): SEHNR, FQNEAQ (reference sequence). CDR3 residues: CASNLGGDEQFF. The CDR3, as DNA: TGTGCCAGCAACCTAGGCGGGGATGAGCAGTTCTTC.

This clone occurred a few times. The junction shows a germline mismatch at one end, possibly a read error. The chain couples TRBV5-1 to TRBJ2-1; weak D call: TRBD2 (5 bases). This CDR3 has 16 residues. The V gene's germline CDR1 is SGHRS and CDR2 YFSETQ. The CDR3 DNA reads TGCGCCACCAGCACTGTGGGCCAGACTACCTACAATGAGCAGTTCTTC. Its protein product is CATSTVGQTTYNEQFF.

The CDR3 here is CASSYTAVREAYEQYF. As DNA, the CDR3 is TGTGCCAGCAGTTACACCGCCGTTAGGGAGGCCTACGAGCAGTACTTC. The V and J genes are TRBV6-5 and TRBJ2-7; a weak D match, TRBD2 (6 bases). V lost 2 bases, J lost 2 bases, and 16 bases lay in between. CDR3 length equals 16 residues. Germline V gene lookup returns CDR1 MNHEY and CDR2 SVGAGI.

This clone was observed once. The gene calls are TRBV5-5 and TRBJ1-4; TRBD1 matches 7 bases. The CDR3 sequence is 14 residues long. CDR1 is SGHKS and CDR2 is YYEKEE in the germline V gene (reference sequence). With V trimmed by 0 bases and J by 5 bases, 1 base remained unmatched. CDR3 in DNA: TGTGCCAGCAGCTTGGCAGGGGGAAATGAAAAACTGTTTTTT. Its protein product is CASSLAGGNEKLFF.

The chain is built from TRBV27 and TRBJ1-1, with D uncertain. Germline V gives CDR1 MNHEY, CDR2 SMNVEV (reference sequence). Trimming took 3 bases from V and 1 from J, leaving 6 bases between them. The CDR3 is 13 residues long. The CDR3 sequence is CASSLRGNTEAFF. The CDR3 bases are TGTGCCAGCAGTTTGAGAGGGAACACTGAAGCTTTCTTT.

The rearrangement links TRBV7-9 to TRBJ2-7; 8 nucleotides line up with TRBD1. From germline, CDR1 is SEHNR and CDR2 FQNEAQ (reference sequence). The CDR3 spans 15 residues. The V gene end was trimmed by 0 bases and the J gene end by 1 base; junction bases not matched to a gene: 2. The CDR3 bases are TGTGCCAGCAGCTTAGCGGGACAGGAATCCTACGAGCAGTACTTC. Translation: CASSLAGQESYEQYF.

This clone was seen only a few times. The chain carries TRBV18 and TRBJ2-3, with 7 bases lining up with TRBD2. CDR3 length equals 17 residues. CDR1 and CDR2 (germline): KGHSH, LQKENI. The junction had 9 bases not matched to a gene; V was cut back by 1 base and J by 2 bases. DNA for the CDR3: TGTGCCAGCTCACCACGGGCAGCGGGAACCTTCACAGATACGCAGTATTTT. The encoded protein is CASSPRAAGTFTDTQYF.

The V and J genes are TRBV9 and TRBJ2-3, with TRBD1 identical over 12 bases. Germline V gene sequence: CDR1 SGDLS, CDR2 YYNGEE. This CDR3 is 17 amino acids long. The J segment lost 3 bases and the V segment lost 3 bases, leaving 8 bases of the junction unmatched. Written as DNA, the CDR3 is TGTGCCAGCAGCGAGTACCGGGACAGGGGGCTTACAGATACGCAGTATTTT. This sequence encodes CASSEYRDRGLTDTQYF.